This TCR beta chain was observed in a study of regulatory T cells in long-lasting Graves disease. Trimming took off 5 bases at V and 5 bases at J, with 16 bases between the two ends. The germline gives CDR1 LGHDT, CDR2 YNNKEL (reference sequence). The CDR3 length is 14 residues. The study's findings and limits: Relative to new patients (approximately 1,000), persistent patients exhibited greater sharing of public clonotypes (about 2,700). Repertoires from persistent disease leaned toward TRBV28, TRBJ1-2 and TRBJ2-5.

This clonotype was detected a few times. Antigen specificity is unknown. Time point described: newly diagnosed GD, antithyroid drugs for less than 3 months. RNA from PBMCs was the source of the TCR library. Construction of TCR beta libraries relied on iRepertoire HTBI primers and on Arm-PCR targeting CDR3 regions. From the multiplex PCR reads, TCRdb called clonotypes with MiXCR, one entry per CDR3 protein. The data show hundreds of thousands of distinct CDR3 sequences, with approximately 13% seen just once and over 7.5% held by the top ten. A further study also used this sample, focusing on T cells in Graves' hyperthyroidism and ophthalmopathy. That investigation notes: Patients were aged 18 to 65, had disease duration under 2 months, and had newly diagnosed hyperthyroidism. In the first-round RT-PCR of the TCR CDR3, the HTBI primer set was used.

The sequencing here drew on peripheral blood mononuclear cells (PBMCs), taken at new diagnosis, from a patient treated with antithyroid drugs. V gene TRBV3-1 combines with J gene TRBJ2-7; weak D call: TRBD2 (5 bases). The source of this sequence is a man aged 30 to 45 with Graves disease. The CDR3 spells CASSSQLVANEQYF. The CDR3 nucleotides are TGTGCCAGCAGCTCCCAACTAGTTGCCAACGAGCAGTACTTC.